Listed below are T cell receptor beta chains from one sample, sequenced in a study of identifying expanded T cells in peripheral blood. Sequenced by immunoSEQ multiplex PCR; TCRdb stores in-frame clones only, minus some. The repertoire includes about 86,000 clones, 88% of them detected once, and less than 6% sits in the top ten. The sequenced sample consisted of blood. The origin of the receptors is a person aged 18-70 years in good health. The CDR3 runs from the conserved cysteine through the conserved F or W. Each record gives: V gene, clone size, CDR3 length, D gene, J gene, CDR3 protein, CDR3 DNA. The D gene is left open where the match is weak. Clone size is given for some rows only: seen once, a few or many times, or a class if the clone is expanded.

V gene: TRBV30; clone size: NA; CDR3 length: 13; D gene: NA; J gene: TRBJ1-5; CDR3 protein: CAWSPRVRQPQHF; CDR3 DNA: TGTGCCTGGAGTCCCAGGGTGCGTCAGCCCCAGCATTTT
V gene: TRBV6-1; clone size: NA; CDR3 length: 15; D gene: NA; J gene: TRBJ1-1; CDR3 protein: CASRDLQNQHTEAFF; CDR3 DNA: TGTGCCAGCAGGGACTTACAGAACCAACACACTGAAGCTTTCTTT
V gene: TRBV6-5; clone size: NA; CDR3 length: 13; D gene: TRBD2; J gene: TRBJ2-7; CDR3 protein: CASRVGEGFEQYF; CDR3 DNA: TGTGCCAGCAGGGTGGGGGAGGGGTTCGAGCAGTACTTC
V gene: TRBV4-1; clone size: NA; CDR3 length: 18; D gene: TRBD2; J gene: TRBJ2-1; CDR3 protein: CASSQEGLKGLGYNEQFF; CDR3 DNA: TGCGCCAGCAGCCAAGAAGGCCTTAAGGGACTAGGCTACAATGAGCAGTTCTTC
V gene: TRBV27; clone size: NA; CDR3 length: 13; D gene: NA; J gene: TRBJ1-2; CDR3 protein: CASSLLEGNGYTF; CDR3 DNA: TGTGCCAGCAGTTTGTTGGAGGGGAATGGCTACACCTTC
V gene: TRBV28; clone size: NA; CDR3 length: 13; D gene: NA; J gene: TRBJ2-2; CDR3 protein: CASTRSGTGELFF; CDR3 DNA: TGTGCCAGCACCCGAAGTGGCACCGGGGAGCTGTTTTTT
V gene: TRBV4-3; clone size: NA; CDR3 length: 14; D gene: NA; J gene: TRBJ1-3; CDR3 protein: CASSTGSSGNTIYF; CDR3 DNA: TGCGCCAGCTCCACAGGGAGCTCTGGAAACACCATATATTTT
V gene: TRBV7-3; clone size: NA; CDR3 length: 14; D gene: NA; J gene: TRBJ2-3; CDR3 protein: CASSSTGSTDTQYF; CDR3 DNA: TGTGCCAGCAGCTCAACGGGATCCACAGATACGCAGTATTTT
V gene: TRBV5-5; clone size: NA; CDR3 length: 17; D gene: TRBD1; J gene: TRBJ1-1; CDR3 protein: CASSLGGTGVLNTEAFF; CDR3 DNA: TGTGCCAGCAGCTTGGGTGGGACAGGGGTTCTGAACACTGAAGCTTTCTTT
V gene: TRBV30; clone size: few; CDR3 length: 13; D gene: NA; J gene: TRBJ2-2; CDR3 protein: CAWSARNTGELFF; CDR3 DNA: TGTGCCTGGAGCGCAAGAAACACCGGGGAGCTGTTTTTT
V gene: TRBV2; clone size: NA; CDR3 length: 14; D gene: TRBD1; J gene: TRBJ1-2; CDR3 protein: CASSEGQGASGYTF; CDR3 DNA: TGTGCCAGCAGTGAAGGGCAGGGGGCCAGTGGCTACACCTTC
V gene: TRBV30; clone size: NA; CDR3 length: 13; D gene: NA; J gene: TRBJ1-5; CDR3 protein: CAWGPKQTQPQHF; CDR3 DNA: TGTGCGTGGGGCCCGAAACAGACGCAGCCCCAGCATTTT
V gene: TRBV29-1; clone size: NA; CDR3 length: 12; D gene: NA; J gene: TRBJ1-1; CDR3 protein: CSVEQGGTEAFF; CDR3 DNA: TGCAGCGTTGAGCAAGGAGGAACTGAAGCTTTCTTT
V gene: TRBV4-1; clone size: NA; CDR3 length: 14; D gene: NA; J gene: TRBJ2-4; CDR3 protein: CASAMGVVPHIQYF; CDR3 DNA: TGCGCCAGCGCCATGGGGGTAGTCCCCCACATTCAGTACTTC
V gene: TRBV29-1; clone size: NA; CDR3 length: 13; D gene: NA; J gene: TRBJ2-5; CDR3 protein: CSVERNSQETQYF; CDR3 DNA: TGCAGCGTGGAGAGGAACTCCCAAGAGACCCAGTACTTC